What follows are 14 T cell receptor beta chains derived from one specimen sequenced in a study of shared clonotypes between healthy human individuals. Using immunoSEQ multiplex PCR, the repertoire was profiled, and TCRdb retains in-frame clones only, with some absent. The table includes about 1.1 million clones, 77% detected once. Sequencing was done on a sample of memory CD4+ T cells from PBMCs. The sample's subset: CD45RA-negative fraction. These receptors came from a man aged 18 to 29 in good health. Some clones in this sample may be carry-over from other donors' samples.

The rearrangement links TRBV7-6 to TRBJ2-5; D may be TRBD2 (6 bases). The CDR3 runs 14 residues. CDR1 is SGHVS, CDR2 FNYEAQ, per germline. Trimming removed 3 bases from V and 4 bases from J, with 12 bases in between. The CDR3 DNA follows: TGTGCCAGCAGCTTGCGGGGCTCAAGAGAGACCCAGTACTTC. This codes for CASSLRGSRETQYF.

This clone was counted once. This chain connects TRBV30 to TRBJ2-3; TRBD2 matches 10 bases. This CDR3 is 16 amino acids long. The germline V gene has CDR1 GTSNPN and CDR2 SVGIG (reference sequence). V lost 4 bases, J lost 4 bases, and 11 bases stayed unmatched. CDR3 protein: CAWNKGLAGVPDTQYF. DNA for the CDR3: TGTGCCTGGAATAAGGGCCTAGCGGGAGTTCCAGATACGCAGTATTTT.

The V and J genes are TRBV10-3 and TRBJ1-2; no definite D call. Germline CDR1 and CDR2: ENHRY and SYGVKD. The CDR3 is 15 amino acids. Trimming cost V 0 bases and J 7 bases, with 15 bases left between them. The CDR3 nucleotides are TGTGCCATCAGTGAGTCGCCGGGCTTTGTGATTGGCTACACCTTC. Protein product: CAISESPGFVIGYTF.

CDR3 coding DNA: TGTGCCAGCCACAGATTTGAAAAACTGTTTTTT. This gives the protein CASHRFEKLFF. V gene TRBV2 combines with J gene TRBJ1-4; D is uncertain. The V and J ends lost 8 bases and 7 bases respectively, with 8 bases between them. The germline V gene encodes CDR1 SNHLY and CDR2 FYNNEI. The CDR3 runs 11 residues. The complete variable domain, with remaining parts taken from reference TRBV2 and TRBJ1-4, reads EPEVTQTPSHQVTQMGQEVILRCVPISNHLYFYWYRQILGQKVEFLVSFYNNEISEKSEIFDDQFSVERPDGSNFTLKIRSTKLEDSAMYFCASHRFEKLFFGSGTQLSVL.

The genes are TRBV6-6 and TRBJ2-7; possible D gene TRBD2, 6 bases. The CDR3 runs to 14 residues. Germline V CDR1 and CDR2: MNHNY, SVGAGI (reference sequence). V was clipped by 3 bases and J by 6 bases, with 15 bases between them. CDR3 DNA: TGTGCCAGCAGTTATTATCGGGAGTCAGCCGAGCAGTACTTC. It yields the protein CASSYYRESAEQYF.

The chain employs TRBV18 and TRBJ1-4, with D tentatively TRBD1 (5 bases). This CDR3 comprises 14 residues. CDR1 is KGHSH, CDR2 LQKENI, per germline. V dropped 8 bases and J dropped 0 bases, with 10 bases sitting between them. The CDR3 bases are TGTGCCAGCGCGGACACCTCAACTAATGAAAAACTGTTTTTT. Amino acid sequence: CASADTSTNEKLFF.

This chain links TRBV6-5 with TRBJ2-3, with 8 bases matching TRBD2. Trimming took 5 bases from V and 4 from J; bases not matched to a gene: 5. The CDR3 is 14 residues long. Germline CDR1 reads MNHEY; CDR2 reads SVGAGI. The DNA of the CDR3 is TGTGCCAGCAGTAAGCGGGAGTCGGCAGATACGCAGTATTTT. Its translation is CASSKRESADTQYF.

The gene calls are TRBV30 and TRBJ2-1; TRBD1 is a possible D gene (5 bases). The CDR3 loop spans 15 amino acids. CDR1 is GTSNPN and CDR2 is SVGIG in the germline V gene (reference sequence). V shed 1 base and J shed 7 bases, with 17 bases lying between them. CDR3 sequence: CAWSAGASLSNEQFF. In nucleotides, the CDR3 is TGTGCCTGGAGTGCTGGGGCTAGTCTATCGAATGAGCAGTTCTTC.

The genes are TRBV6-6 and TRBJ1-1; the D gene is possibly TRBD1 (5 bases). The CDR3 sequence is 14 residues long. Germline assignment: CDR1 MNHNY and CDR2 SVGAGI (reference sequence). V lost 5 bases to trimming and J lost 1 base, with 11 bases between them. CDR3: CASSRKTANTEAFF. The CDR3 region has the DNA TGTGCCAGCAGTCGAAAGACAGCGAACACTGAAGCTTTCTTT.

The chain employs TRBV9 and TRBJ2-7; D is unclear. The length of the CDR3 is 14 residues. CDR1 is SGDLS, CDR2 YYNGEE, per germline. Deletions cut 4 bases from V and 7 bases from J, with 18 bases between. This CDR3 is CASSPDPYKGEQYF. In DNA form, the CDR3 reads TGTGCCAGCAGCCCCGACCCTTACAAAGGGGAGCAGTACTTC.

V gene TRBV2 combines with J gene TRBJ2-5; TRBD2 matches at 7 bases. This CDR3 is built from 14 residues. The germline CDR1 and CDR2 sequences are SNHLY and FYNNEI. Unmatched junction bases numbered 9, after V lost 6 bases and J lost 5 bases. Written as DNA, the CDR3 is TGTGCCAGCAGAGCCCGTCAGGGAGGGGAGACCCAGTACTTC. This sequence encodes CASRARQGGETQYF.

Comment on this clone: The same CDR3 can be traced to other DNA sequences in this sample. The gene calls are TRBV4-2 and TRBJ2-2; the D is unclear. Trimming left V 4 bases short and J 0 bases short, with 9 bases between. CDR3 length equals 15 residues. Germline-derived CDR1 and CDR2 are LGHNA and YNFKEQ. CDR3 amino acids: CASSPWTANTGELFF. As DNA, the CDR3 is TGTGCCAGCAGCCCTTGGACGGCGAACACCGGGGAGCTGTTTTTT.

The V gene is TRBV5-8, the J gene TRBJ2-7; 8 bases are shared with TRBD1. CDR3 length: 16 amino acids. Trimming removed 0 bases from V and 1 base from J; junction bases left unmatched: 6. CDR1 SGHTS and CDR2 YDEGEE come from the germline V gene. CDR3 protein: CASSLGRDRRSYEQYF. The CDR3 DNA is TGTGCCAGCAGCTTGGGGCGGGACAGGAGGTCCTACGAGCAGTACTTC.

This rearrangement joins TRBV19 to TRBJ2-3; D is ambiguous. The germline V and J ends were trimmed by 5 bases and 1 base, with 16 bases remaining between them. Per the germline V gene, CDR1 is LNHDA and CDR2 is SQIVND (reference sequence). This CDR3 has 16 residues. The CDR3 spells CASSVTPQVRTDTQYF. The CDR3 nucleotides read TGTGCCAGTAGTGTCACTCCCCAGGTTCGCACAGATACGCAGTATTTT.